These T cell receptor beta chains were read from a single sample in a study of blood T cell repertoires in COVID-19. This table comes from immunoSEQ multiplex PCR, and its TCRdb copy is limited to in-frame clones, with some not included. The sample lists about 270,000 clones, 65% to 85% seen once, with around 5.4% in the top ten. The source material was peripheral blood. These receptors all come from a man aged 80 or over with acute or convalescent COVID-19. Each CDR3 is given with its conserved first and last residue. The D gene is left open where the match is weak. Rows may omit the clone size; those that give it use once, few, many or a size class.

>TRBJ2-2|TRBD1|-|TRBV11-2
CASSLRTGGANGELFF
TGTGCCAGCAGCCTAAGGACAGGGGGCGCGAACGGGGAGCTGTTTTTT
>TRBJ1-5|-|-|TRBV19
CASSILRDQPQHF
TGTGCCAGTAGTATTTTACGGGATCAGCCCCAGCATTTT
>TRBJ2-1|-|once|TRBV18
CASSALGPALSSYNEQFF
TGTGCCAGCTCCGCTCTAGGCCCGGCGCTGAGCTCCTACAATGAGCAGTTCTTC
>TRBJ1-5|-|few|TRBV19
CASSISSTLNQPQHF
TGTGCCAGTAGTATTAGTAGCACCCTAAATCAGCCCCAGCATTTT
>TRBJ2-2|-|-|TRBV5-4
CASSSGVVGELFF
TGTGCCAGCAGCTCCGGAGTAGTCGGGGAGCTGTTTTTT
>TRBJ2-7|TRBD2|-|TRBV28
CASSLAGALGEQYF
TGTGCCAGCAGTTTAGCGGGAGCGTTAGGCGAGCAGTACTTC
>TRBJ2-3|TRBD2|-|TRBV7-8
CASSLHLAGGGTDTQYF
TGTGCCAGCAGCTTACACTTAGCGGGAGGGGGCACAGATACGCAGTATTTT
>TRBJ2-1|TRBD1|-|TRBV10-3
CAIRGQGDNEQFF
TGTGCCATCCGGGGACAGGGGGACAATGAGCAGTTCTTC
>TRBJ1-1|-|-|TRBV5-1
CASGTGKNTEAFF
TGCGCCAGCGGAACCGGGAAGAACACTGAAGCTTTCTTT
>TRBJ1-4|-|-|TRBV2
CASIRVGATNEKLFF
TGTGCCAGCATAAGGGTCGGGGCAACTAATGAAAAACTGTTTTTT
>TRBJ1-1|-|-|TRBV2
CASSGWQNTEAFF
TGTGCCAGCAGTGGATGGCAGAACACTGAAGCTTTCTTT
>TRBJ2-7|-|-|TRBV2
CASQAPAPYEQYF
TGTGCCTCCCAGGCCCCGGCCCCATACGAGCAGTACTTC
>TRBJ2-1|TRBD2|-|TRBV4-1
CASSRETSGGYNEQFF
TGCGCCAGCAGCCGAGAGACTAGCGGGGGGTACAATGAGCAGTTCTTC
>TRBJ1-5|TRBD1|once|TRBV27
CASSPGTGLYSNQPQHF
TGTGCCAGCAGTCCCGGGACAGGTTTATATAGCAATCAGCCCCAGCATTTT
>TRBJ2-7|-|once|TRBV5-1
CASSSQGFEQYF
TGCGCCAGCAGCTCACAGGGATTCGAGCAGTACTTC
>TRBJ2-5|TRBD1|-|TRBV25-1
CASSDLRQGGETQYF
TGTGCCAGCAGTGACCTAAGACAGGGGGGGGAGACCCAGTACTTC